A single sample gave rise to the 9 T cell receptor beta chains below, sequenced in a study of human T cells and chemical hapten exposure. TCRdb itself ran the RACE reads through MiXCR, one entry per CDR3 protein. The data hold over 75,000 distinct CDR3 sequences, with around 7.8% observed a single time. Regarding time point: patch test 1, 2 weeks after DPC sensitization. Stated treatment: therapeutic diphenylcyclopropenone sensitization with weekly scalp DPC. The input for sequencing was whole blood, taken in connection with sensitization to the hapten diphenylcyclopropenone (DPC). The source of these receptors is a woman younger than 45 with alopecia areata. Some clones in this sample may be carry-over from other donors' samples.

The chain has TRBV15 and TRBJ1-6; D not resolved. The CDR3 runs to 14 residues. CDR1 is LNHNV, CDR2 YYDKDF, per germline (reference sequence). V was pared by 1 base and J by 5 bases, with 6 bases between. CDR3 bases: TGTGCCACCAGCAGAGCGGGGAATAATTCACCCCTCCACTTT. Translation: CATSRAGNNSPLHF.

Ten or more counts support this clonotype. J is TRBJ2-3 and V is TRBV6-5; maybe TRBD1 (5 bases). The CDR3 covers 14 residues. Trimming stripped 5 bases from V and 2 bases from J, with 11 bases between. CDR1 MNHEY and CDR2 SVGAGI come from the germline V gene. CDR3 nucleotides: TGTGCCAGCAGTCCCGCGGACATCACAGATACGCAGTATTTT. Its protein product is CASSPADITDTQYF.

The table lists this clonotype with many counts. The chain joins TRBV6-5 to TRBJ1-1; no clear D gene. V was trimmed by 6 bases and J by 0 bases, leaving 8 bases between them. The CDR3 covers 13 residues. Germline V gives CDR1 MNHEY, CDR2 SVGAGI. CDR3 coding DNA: TGTGCCAGCAGACTACAGCTGAACACTGAAGCTTTCTTT. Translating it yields CASRLQLNTEAFF.

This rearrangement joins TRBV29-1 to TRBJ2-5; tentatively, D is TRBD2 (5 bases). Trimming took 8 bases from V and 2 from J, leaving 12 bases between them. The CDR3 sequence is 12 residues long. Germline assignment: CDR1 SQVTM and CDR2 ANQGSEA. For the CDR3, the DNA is TGCAGCTTATGGACTCCACAAGAGACCCAGTACTTC. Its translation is CSLWTPQETQYF.

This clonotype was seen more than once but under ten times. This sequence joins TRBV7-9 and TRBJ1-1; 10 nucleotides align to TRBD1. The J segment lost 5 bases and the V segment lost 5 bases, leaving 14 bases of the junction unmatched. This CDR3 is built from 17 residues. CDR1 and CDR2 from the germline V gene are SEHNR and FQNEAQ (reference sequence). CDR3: CASSHHRRTGGETEAFF. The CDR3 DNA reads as TGTGCCAGCAGCCACCATCGAAGGACAGGGGGAGAAACTGAAGCTTTCTTT.

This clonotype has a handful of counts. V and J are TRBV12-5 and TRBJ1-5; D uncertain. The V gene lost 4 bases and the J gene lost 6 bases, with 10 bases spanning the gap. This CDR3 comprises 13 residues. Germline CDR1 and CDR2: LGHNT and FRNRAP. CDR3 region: CASGSGMSQPQHF. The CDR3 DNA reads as TGTGCTAGTGGTTCAGGTATGAGTCAGCCCCAGCATTTT.

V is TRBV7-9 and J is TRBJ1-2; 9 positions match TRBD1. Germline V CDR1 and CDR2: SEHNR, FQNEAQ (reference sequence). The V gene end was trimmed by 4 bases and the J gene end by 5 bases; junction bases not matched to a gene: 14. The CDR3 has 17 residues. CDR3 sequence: CASSSGGTGSSPYGYTF. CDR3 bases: TGTGCCAGCAGCTCAGGCGGGACAGGGAGCAGTCCTTATGGCTACACCTTC.

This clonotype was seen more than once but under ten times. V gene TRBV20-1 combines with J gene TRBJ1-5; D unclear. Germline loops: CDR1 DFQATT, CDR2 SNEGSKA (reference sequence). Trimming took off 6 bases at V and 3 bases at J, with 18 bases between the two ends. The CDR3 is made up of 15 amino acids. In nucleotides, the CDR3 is TGCAGTGCCCGGAGCGGAGAGGCGTACAATCAGCCCCAGCATTTT. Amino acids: CSARSGEAYNQPQHF.

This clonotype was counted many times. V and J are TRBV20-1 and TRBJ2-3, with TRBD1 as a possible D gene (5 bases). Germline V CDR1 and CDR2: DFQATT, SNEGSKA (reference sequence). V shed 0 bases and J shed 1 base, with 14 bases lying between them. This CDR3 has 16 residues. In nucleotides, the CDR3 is TGCAGTGCTAGAGATCGACAGATGGGTCGCACAGATACGCAGTATTTT. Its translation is CSARDRQMGRTDTQYF.